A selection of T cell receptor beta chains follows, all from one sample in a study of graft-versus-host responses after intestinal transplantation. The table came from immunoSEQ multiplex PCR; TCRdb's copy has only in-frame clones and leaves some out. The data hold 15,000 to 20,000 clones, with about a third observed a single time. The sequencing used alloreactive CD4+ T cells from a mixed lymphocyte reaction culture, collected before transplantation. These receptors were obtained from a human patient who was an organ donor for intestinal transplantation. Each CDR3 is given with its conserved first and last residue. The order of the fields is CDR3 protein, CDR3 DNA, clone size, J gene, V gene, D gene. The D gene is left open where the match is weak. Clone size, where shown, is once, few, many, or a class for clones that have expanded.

CDR3aa: CASIFGGHPNTEAFF
CDR3nt: TGTGCCAGCATTTTTGGGGGACACCCGAACACTGAAGCTTTCTTT
abundance: -
j_gene: TRBJ1-1
v_gene: TRBV6-1
d_gene: -

CDR3aa: CASSPGQGSTDTQYF
CDR3nt: TGTGCTAGCAGCCCCGGACAAGGGAGCACAGATACGCAGTATTTT
abundance: -
j_gene: TRBJ2-3
v_gene: TRBV7-7
d_gene: -

CDR3aa: CASSLLGERSGANVLTF
CDR3nt: TGCGCCAGCAGCTTGTTAGGGGAACGGTCTGGGGCCAACGTCCTGACTTTC
abundance: -
j_gene: TRBJ2-6
v_gene: TRBV5-1
d_gene: -

CDR3aa: CASSLAGAGATDTQYF
CDR3nt: TGCGCCAGCAGCTTAGCGGGAGCGGGGGCTACAGATACGCAGTATTTT
abundance: medium-sized
j_gene: TRBJ2-3
v_gene: TRBV5-1
d_gene: TRBD2

CDR3aa: CASSLAVQETQYF
CDR3nt: TGTGCCAGCAGCTTGGCCGTCCAAGAGACCCAGTACTTC
abundance: -
j_gene: TRBJ2-5
v_gene: TRBV7-2
d_gene: -

CDR3aa: CASSLTSGSYEQYF
CDR3nt: TGCGCCAGCAGCTTGACTAGCGGGAGTTACGAGCAGTACTTC
abundance: -
j_gene: TRBJ2-7
v_gene: TRBV5-1
d_gene: TRBD2

CDR3aa: CASSQHYKLGLAGPKYF
CDR3nt: TGCGCCAGCAGCCAACATTATAAGCTAGGACTAGCGGGCCCAAAGTACTTC
abundance: -
j_gene: TRBJ2-7
v_gene: TRBV4-1
d_gene: TRBD2

CDR3aa: CSVGGLAGYGTDTQYF
CDR3nt: TGCAGCGTGGGGGGACTAGCGGGATATGGCACAGATACGCAGTATTTT
abundance: -
j_gene: TRBJ2-3
v_gene: TRBV29-1
d_gene: TRBD2

CDR3aa: CASSAQLASEQYF
CDR3nt: TGTGCCAGCAGTGCCCAGCTAGCGAGCGAGCAGTACTTC
abundance: few
j_gene: TRBJ2-7
v_gene: TRBV6-1
d_gene: -

CDR3aa: CASSQPRDRGREQYF
CDR3nt: TGCGCCAGCAGTCAACCCCGGGACAGGGGGCGGGAGCAGTACTTC
abundance: -
j_gene: TRBJ2-7
v_gene: TRBV23-1
d_gene: TRBD1

CDR3aa: CASSLESRGPQHF
CDR3nt: TGTGCCAGCAGCTTAGAATCGAGGGGGCCCCAGCATTTT
abundance: medium-sized
j_gene: TRBJ1-5
v_gene: TRBV7-8
d_gene: -

CDR3aa: CASSLFGGRETQYF
CDR3nt: TGTGCCAGCAGTTTATTTGGAGGGCGAGAGACCCAGTACTTC
abundance: -
j_gene: TRBJ2-5
v_gene: TRBV27
d_gene: -

CDR3aa: CASSLVTGGYEQYF
CDR3nt: TGTGCCAGCAGCTTAGTGACGGGAGGCTACGAGCAGTACTTC
abundance: -
j_gene: TRBJ2-7
v_gene: TRBV7-2
d_gene: TRBD2

CDR3aa: CASSPIGPHTEAFF
CDR3nt: TGTGCCAGCAGTCCTATCGGGCCCCACACTGAAGCTTTCTTT
abundance: few
j_gene: TRBJ1-1
v_gene: TRBV6-1
d_gene: -

CDR3aa: CASSFSGPNTGELFF
CDR3nt: TGTGCCAGCAGTTTTAGCGGGCCTAACACCGGGGAGCTGTTTTTT
abundance: -
j_gene: TRBJ2-2
v_gene: TRBV6-5
d_gene: TRBD2

CDR3aa: CASSLYRVYGYTF
CDR3nt: TGTGCCAGCAGTTTATACAGGGTCTATGGCTACACCTTC
abundance: few
j_gene: TRBJ1-2
v_gene: TRBV28
d_gene: -

CDR3aa: CASRVGTVLYNEQFF
CDR3nt: TGCGCCAGCAGAGTAGGGACAGTACTCTACAATGAGCAGTTCTTC
abundance: few
j_gene: TRBJ2-1
v_gene: TRBV5-1
d_gene: TRBD1

CDR3aa: CASIDHEGSGAQYF
CDR3nt: TGTGCCAGCATAGACCATGAGGGCTCGGGGGCCCAGTACTTC
abundance: -
j_gene: TRBJ2-5
v_gene: TRBV2
d_gene: -

CDR3aa: CASGQGPGTGLFF
CDR3nt: TGTGCAAGCGGACAGGGGCCGGGTACAGGCCTGTTTTTT
abundance: -
j_gene: TRBJ1-4
v_gene: TRBV10-3
d_gene: TRBD1

CDR3aa: CASSEEGMEGYF
CDR3nt: TGTGCCAGCAGTGAAGAAGGGATGGAGGGGTACTTC
abundance: medium-sized
j_gene: TRBJ2-7
v_gene: TRBV6-1
d_gene: -

CDR3aa: CASSPTGLAGDGPQYF
CDR3nt: TGTGCCAGCAGCCCTACAGGACTAGCGGGAGATGGCCCGCAGTATTTT
abundance: -
j_gene: TRBJ2-3
v_gene: TRBV2
d_gene: TRBD2

CDR3aa: CASSPLYVSGLSYEQYF
CDR3nt: TGTGCCAGCAGTCCTCTTTATGTCAGCGGACTATCCTACGAGCAGTACTTC
abundance: -
j_gene: TRBJ2-7
v_gene: TRBV27
d_gene: -

CDR3aa: CASSAFGVGETQYF
CDR3nt: TGTGCCAGCAGCGCATTCGGGGTAGGAGAGACCCAGTACTTC
abundance: -
j_gene: TRBJ2-5
v_gene: TRBV2
d_gene: -